The clone carrying this TCR beta chain was found many times. TCRdb redid the calling of the RT-PCR reads with MiXCR, one entry per CDR3 protein. Here the sample spans approximately 530,000 distinct CDR3 sequences, under 8.5% being singletons. The data are from a study of response to subunit inactivated influenza vaccine. V lost 4 bases, J lost 4 bases, and 2 bases stayed unmatched. The CDR3 length is 13 residues. Germline values: CDR1 MGHDK, CDR2 SYGVNS. Sequences were derived from PBMCs from blood, sampled around 25 months after vaccination. The receptor's source is a man between 50 and 69 years old who received an inactivated influenza vaccine. The chain joins TRBV25-1 to TRBJ1-1; 8 nucleotides agree with TRBD1. Here the CDR3 DNA reads TGTGCCAGCAGTGGACAGGGGATCACTGAAGCTTTCTTT. It translates to CASSGQGITEAFF.